These 10 T cell receptor beta chains were all obtained from the same sample, sequenced in a study of siplizumab effects on memory and regulatory T cells. Profiled with immunoSEQ multiplex PCR; TCRdb holds only in-frame clones, not every one. Among some 100,000 clones listed, around 92% were seen once. Sequencing was carried out using Tregs sorted from blood. The receptors were sampled from a human donor in good health.

CDR3 residues: CATHGRRVDTEAFF. The CDR3 nucleotides read TGTGCCACTCACGGACGGAGGGTGGACACTGAAGCTTTCTTT. The chain couples TRBV2 to TRBJ1-1, with D unresolved. This CDR3 is 14 amino acids long. V dropped 10 bases and J dropped 3 bases, with 18 bases sitting between them. Germline V gene sequence: CDR1 SNHLY, CDR2 FYNNEI.

This chain links TRBV5-1 with TRBJ2-2, with D perhaps matching TRBD2 (5 bases). V lost 1 base and J lost 3, with 10 bases in between. This CDR3 has 15 residues. Germline V gene data show CDR1 as SGHRS and CDR2 as YFSETQ. Written as DNA, the CDR3 is TGCGCCAGCAGCTTGATGGGAGAGGACACCGGGGAGCTGTTTTTT. It is translated as CASSLMGEDTGELFF.

The chain links TRBV19 to TRBJ1-5, with D unresolved. The CDR3 is made up of 12 amino acids. Germline CDR1 reads LNHDA; CDR2 reads SQIVND (reference sequence). V dropped 6 bases and J dropped 0 bases, with 3 bases sitting between them. DNA of the CDR3: TGTGCCAGTAGCTATAGCAATCAGCCCCAGCATTTT. Its protein product is CASSYSNQPQHF. The full variable domain, its missing parts supplied by reference TRBV19 and TRBJ1-5, is DGGITQSPKYLFRKEGQNVTLSCEQNLNHDAMYWYRQDPGQGLRLIYYSQIVNDFQKGDIAEGYSVSREKKESFPLTVTSAQKNPTAFYLCASSYSNQPQHFGDGTRLSIL.

This chain links TRBV6-4 with TRBJ1-1; the D is unclear. Germline assignment: CDR1 MRHNA and CDR2 SNTAGT. Trimming left V 0 bases short and J 5 bases short, with 7 bases between. There are 13 residues in the CDR3. Written as DNA, the CDR3 is TGTGCCAGCAGTGACTCAGGGAATACTGAAGCTTTCTTT. This sequence encodes CASSDSGNTEAFF.

The chain joins TRBV29-1 to TRBJ2-5; unclear D gene. The CDR3 totals 11 residues. The V end lost 4 bases, the J end lost 4 bases, and 7 bases lay between the germline ends. The germline CDR1 and CDR2 sequences are SQVTM and ANQGSEA. The CDR3 is CSVGERETQYF. In DNA form, the CDR3 reads TGCAGCGTTGGTGAGAGAGAGACCCAGTACTTC.

The chain is built from TRBV28 and TRBJ1-1, with D possibly being TRBD1 (5 bases). There are 18 residues in the CDR3. V was cut by 3 bases and J by 3 bases, with 23 bases left in between. CDR1 MDHEN and CDR2 SYDVKM come from the germline V gene. CDR3 sequence reads: CASSFILIGARVYTEAFF. DNA of the CDR3: TGTGCCAGCAGTTTTATCTTGATAGGGGCGCGGGTGTACACTGAAGCTTTCTTT.

CDR3 nucleotide sequence: TGCAGCGTAGCAGAGTGGCTAGCTTTAGAGACCCAGTACTTC. Encoded protein: CSVAEWLALETQYF. The chain combines TRBV29-1 with TRBJ2-5, with D perhaps matching TRBD2 (5 bases). The CDR3 loop spans 14 amino acids. The V end was cut by 6 bases, the J end by 4 bases, with 18 bases between. CDR1 is SQVTM and CDR2 is ANQGSEA in the germline V gene.

The gene calls are TRBV7-9 and TRBJ2-6, with D possibly TRBD1 on 6 matching bases. The CDR3 has 18 amino acids. The germline V gene has CDR1 SEHNR and CDR2 FQNEAQ (reference sequence). V was shortened by 5 bases and J by 0 bases, with 17 bases between the two germline ends. CDR3 coding DNA: TGTGCCAGCAGCCTACGGACAGTTCTAAGCTCTGGGGCCAACGTCCTGACTTTC. This sequence encodes CASSLRTVLSSGANVLTF.

This CDR3 is CASSGEWNNEQFF. CDR3 in DNA: TGTGCCAGCAGCGGGGAATGGAACAATGAGCAGTTCTTC. J is TRBJ2-1 and V is TRBV6-1; tentative D call: TRBD2 (5 bases). CDR1 is MNHNS, CDR2 SASEGT, per germline. The CDR3 extends over 13 amino acids. Trimming took off 6 bases at V and 5 bases at J, with 11 bases between the two ends.

This chain's CDR3 is CASSYRTNTEAFF. DNA of the CDR3: TGTGCCAGCAGTTACCGGACCAACACTGAAGCTTTCTTT. The V gene is TRBV6-5, the J gene TRBJ1-1, with D hard to call. The germline V and J ends were trimmed by 2 bases and 2 bases, with 6 bases remaining between them. The CDR3 is 13 amino acids. From germline, CDR1 is MNHEY and CDR2 SVGAGI.